Following are 7 T cell receptor beta chains from one sample sequenced in a study of blood T cells in healthy people across ages. Primed by a sample-barcoded 5' primer and a J-beta primer mix, a second PCR proceeded for 7 to 11 cycles. TCRdb recomputed calls from the 5' RACE reads with MiXCR, one row per CDR3 protein. The sample holds approximately 680,000 distinct CDR3 sequences, less than 40% seen once. Sequences were obtained from blood. The receptors were gathered from a woman of 80 years or more in good health.

This clonotype has at least ten counts. A much larger clonotype is one base distant, so this may be a read error. The chain joins TRBV5-1 to TRBJ1-6; D unresolved. The CDR3 is made up of 14 amino acids. Per the germline V gene, CDR1 is SGHRS and CDR2 is YFSETQ. Trimming removed 3 bases at V and 7 bases at J, with 11 bases between. In DNA, the CDR3 is TGCGCCAGCAGCTGGGAGTCAGCAAATTCACCCCTCCACTTT. It translates to CASSWESANSPLHF. Together with reference TRBV5-1 and TRBJ1-6, the CDR3 gives the full variable domain: KAGVTQTPRYLIKTRGQQVTLSCSPISGHRSVSWYQQTPGQGLQFLFEYFSETQRNKGNFPGRFSGRQFSNSRSEMNVSTLELGDSALYLCASSWESANSPLHFGNGTRLTVT.

This clonotype appeared a few times. The chain links TRBV29-1 to TRBJ1-1, with 9 bases identical to TRBD1. J gave up 1 base and V 6 bases, and 0 bases lay outside the gene matches. The germline CDR1 and CDR2 sequences are SQVTM and ANQGSEA. This CDR3 region has 12 residues. The CDR3 DNA follows: TGCAGCGTGGACAGGGGGAACACTGAAGCTTTCTTT. This codes for CSVDRGNTEAFF. The full variable domain, its missing parts supplied by reference TRBV29-1 and TRBJ1-1, is SAVISQKPSRDICQRGTSLTIQCQVDSQVTMMFWYRQQPGQSLTLIATANQGSEATYESGFVIDKFPISRPNLTFSTLTVSNMSPEDSSIYLCSVDRGNTEAFFGQGTRLTVV.

This clonotype has only a few counts. One junction end does not reproduce the germline sequence, and a read error may be involved. The chain is built from TRBV2 and TRBJ1-1; D is possibly TRBD1 (6 bases). This CDR3 comprises 14 residues. Germline lookup yields CDR1 SNHLY and CDR2 FYNNEI. The CDR3 loop is CARSVGGMNTEAFF. In DNA form, the CDR3 reads TGTGCCAGGAGTGTGGGGGGCATGAACACTGAAGCTTTCTTT.

This clonotype was seen repeatedly, ten times or more. The V and J genes are TRBV5-1 and TRBJ2-7; 15 bases map to TRBD2. CDR3 size: 16 residues. The germline gives CDR1 SGHRS, CDR2 YFSETQ. Losses at the gene ends were 7 bases for V and 0 bases for J; bases not matched to a gene: 5. This chain's CDR3 is CASRGTSGGPSYEQYF. As DNA, the CDR3 is TGCGCCAGCCGAGGGACTAGCGGGGGGCCCTCCTACGAGCAGTACTTC.

There are many counts of this clonotype. The rearrangement uses TRBV25-1 and TRBJ2-7, with D tentatively TRBD1 or TRBD2 (5 bases each). CDR1 is MGHDK and CDR2 is SYGVNS in the germline V gene. This CDR3 region has 11 residues. Trimming removed 8 bases at V and 5 bases at J, with 10 bases between. The CDR3 sequence is CASRDGDEQYF. CDR3 DNA sequence: TGTGCCAGCCGGGACGGCGACGAGCAGTACTTC.

The rearrangement joins TRBV3-1 to TRBJ2-7; D is possibly TRBD2 (7 bases). The CDR3 runs 16 residues. CDR1 and CDR2 from the germline V gene are LGHDT and YNNKEL (reference sequence). Trimming shortened V by 3 bases and J by 2 bases, and 17 bases separated the two germline ends. The CDR3 bases are TGTGCCAGCAGCCATCAGGGGAGGGCACCAGCCTACGAGCAGTACTTC. It yields the protein CASSHQGRAPAYEQYF.

This chain joins TRBV5-1 and TRBJ1-1; D call uncertain. The CDR3 extends over 14 amino acids. Germline CDR1 is SGHRS and CDR2 is YFSETQ. The V end was cut by 5 bases, the J end by 1 base, with 12 bases between. The CDR3 nucleotides are TGCGCCAGCAGTCGGGCACGGGGGAACACTGAAGCTTTCTTT. Its translation is CASSRARGNTEAFF. Combining the CDR3 with reference TRBV5-1 and TRBJ1-1 gives the whole variable domain KAGVTQTPRYLIKTRGQQVTLSCSPISGHRSVSWYQQTPGQGLQFLFEYFSETQRNKGNFPGRFSGRQFSNSRSEMNVSTLELGDSALYLCASSRARGNTEAFFGQGTRLTVV.